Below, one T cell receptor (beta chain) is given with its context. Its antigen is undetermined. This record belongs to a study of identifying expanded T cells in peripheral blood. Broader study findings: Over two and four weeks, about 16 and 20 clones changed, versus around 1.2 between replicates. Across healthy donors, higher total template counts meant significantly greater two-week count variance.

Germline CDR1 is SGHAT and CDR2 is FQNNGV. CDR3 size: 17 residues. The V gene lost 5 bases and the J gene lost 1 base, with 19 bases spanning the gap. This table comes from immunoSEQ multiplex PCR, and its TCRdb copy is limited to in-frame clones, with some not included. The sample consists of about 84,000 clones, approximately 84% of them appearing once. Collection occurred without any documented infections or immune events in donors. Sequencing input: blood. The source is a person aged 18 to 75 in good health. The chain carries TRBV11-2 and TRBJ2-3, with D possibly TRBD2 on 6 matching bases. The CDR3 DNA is TGTGCCAGCAGCAGGCGGGTAGCGGTCACCGGCACAGATACGCAGTATTTT. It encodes CASSRRVAVTGTDTQYF.